The text below deals with one TCR beta chain. Its antigen is still unknown. Clones were sequenced by immunoSEQ multiplex PCR, and TCRdb holds only the in-frame ones, with some missing. Of approximately 20,000 clones detected, over 65% appear once; the ten largest clones hold 20% to 30%. These data come from a study of CD4 T cells in relation to SARS-CoV-2 and coronaviruses. Whole-study context: After 10 to 11 days of antigen culture, PBMC TCR beta CDR3s were sequenced. Controls used an HIV-1 Nef peptide pool or no peptide.

Study-wide findings and caveats: Compared with monoreactive clones, crossreactive clones showed significantly weaker SARS-CoV-2 expansion.

This CDR3 is 17 amino acids long. The V gene's germline CDR1 is MNHEY and CDR2 SVGEGT. Trimming shortened V by 0 bases and J by 3 bases, and 15 bases separated the two germline ends. The unexposed donors gave CD4+ T cells in about 2011-2019, prior to COVID-19. The cells were cultured for roughly 11 days before CD4+ T cells were isolated. Testing used SARS-CoV-2 S/N and four cold-coronavirus spikes on unexposed-donor CD4+ T cells, cells permitting. The V gene is TRBV6-2 or TRBV6-3, the J gene TRBJ1-5, with no clear D. Specimen: CD4+ T cells from PBMCs, cultured in vitro. This sequence originates from a human donor in good health. The CDR3 region has the DNA TGTGCCAGCAGTTACTCGACGCTGTGGAGGGACAATCAGCCCCAGCATTTT. Protein product: CASSYSTLWRDNQPQHF.